This TCR beta chain was profiled in a study of T cells after yellow fever vaccination. Findings of the study overall: Weaker in magnitude, the secondary response showed a faster peak on day 5 versus 15.

This clonotype has only a few counts. What it binds is not known. Via MiXCR, TCRdb re-called the 5' RACE reads, giving one row per CDR3 protein. This sample yields roughly 310,000 distinct CDR3 sequences, of which 8.7% are seen a single time; roughly 17% belongs to the top ten. Germline CDR1 reads SNHLY; CDR2 reads FYNNEI. The CDR3 is 13 residues long. Trimming cost V 8 bases and J 3 bases, with 13 bases left between them. The specimen comprised PBMCs, sampled on the day of the first yellow fever vaccination. The chain has TRBV2 and TRBJ1-1, with D uncertain. The receptor was derived from a man aged 18 to 29 who received the YFV17D yellow fever vaccine. The CDR3 DNA reads as TGTGCCAGCCTCGTGGGCGGCGACACTGAAGCTTTCTTT. It translates to CASLVGGDTEAFF. Full variable domain (rest looked up from reference TRBV2 and TRBJ1-1): EPEVTQTPSHQVTQMGQEVILRCVPISNHLYFYWYRQILGQKVEFLVSFYNNEISEKSEIFDDQFSVERPDGSNFTLKIRSTKLEDSAMYFCASLVGGDTEAFFGQGTRLTVV.